Listed below are T cell receptor beta chains from one sample, sequenced in a study of T cell responses to AZD1222 COVID-19 vaccine. TCRdb's table, derived via immunoSEQ multiplex PCR, lists solely in-frame clones and lacks some. Of some 130,000 clones listed, 90% are singletons. The starting material was peripheral blood, obtained on day 0 of AZD1222 vaccination. These receptors all come from an adult in good health. Both conserved end residues are part of each CDR3. The D gene is left open where the match is weak. Clone size is not always given. Where it is, it says once, few, many or a class for expanded clones.

TRBV28	TRBJ2-3	TRBD2	few	CASTLADLPPGDTQYF	TGTGCCAGCACGCTAGCGGACCTTCCCCCGGGAGATACGCAGTATTTT
TRBV10-1	TRBJ2-7	TRBD1	NA	CASASGQGPTYEQYF	TGCGCCAGCGCGTCCGGACAGGGCCCTACCTACGAGCAGTACTTC
TRBV15	TRBJ1-6	NA	NA	CATSRDLGSSYNSPLHF	TGTGCCACCAGCAGAGATCTGGGAAGCTCCTATAATTCACCCCTCCACTTT
TRBV6-2/TRBV6-3	TRBJ2-1	TRBD1	NA	CASSPTGGPLYNEQFF	TGTGCCAGCAGCCCCACAGGGGGTCCCTTATACAATGAGCAGTTCTTC
TRBV30	TRBJ2-2	NA	NA	CAWSRGAGELFF	TGTGCCTGGAGTAGGGGGGCCGGGGAGCTGTTTTTT
TRBV5-5	TRBJ2-1	TRBD2	NA	CASSSPGLAGYNEQFF	TGTGCCAGCAGCTCGCCGGGACTAGCGGGCTACAATGAGCAGTTCTTC
TRBV4-3	TRBJ2-2	NA	NA	CASSQDGGGNTGELFF	TGCGCCAGCAGCCAAGATGGAGGGGGTAACACCGGGGAGCTGTTTTTT
TRBV5-4	TRBJ2-6	NA	NA	CASSSGGQIKPSGANVLTF	TGTGCCAGCAGCTCTGGCGGACAGATCAAGCCCTCTGGGGCCAACGTCCTGACTTTC
TRBV7-3	TRBJ2-5	NA	NA	CASSLMGGSETQYF	TGTGCCAGCAGCTTAATGGGGGGATCAGAGACCCAGTACTTC
TRBV2	TRBJ2-7	TRBD1	NA	CASSDGQGAYEQYF	TGTGCCAGCAGTGACGGACAGGGCGCCTACGAGCAGTACTTC
TRBV6-5	TRBJ2-6	NA	NA	CASSYSRRSGANVLTF	TGTGCCAGCAGTTACTCTCGGAGATCTGGGGCCAACGTCCTGACTTTC
TRBV20-1	TRBJ1-5	NA	NA	CSASEGLAQPQHF	TGCAGTGCTAGTGAGGGGCTCGCCCAGCCCCAGCATTTT
TRBV3-1/TRBV3-2	TRBJ2-7	TRBD1	once	CASSQPGQGGTYEQYF	TGTGCCAGCAGCCAGCCGGGACAGGGGGGGACCTACGAGCAGTACTTC
TRBV24-1	TRBJ1-5	NA	NA	CATSDSISNQPQHF	TGTGCCACCAGTGATTCTATTAGCAATCAGCCCCAGCATTTT
TRBV29-1	TRBJ1-5	TRBD1	NA	CSVGADRYQPQHF	TGCAGCGTTGGGGCGGACAGGTATCAGCCCCAGCATTTT
TRBV10-2	TRBJ2-7	NA	NA	CASSDPSSAAYEQYF	TGCGCCAGCAGTGACCCATCTAGTGCCGCCTACGAGCAGTACTTC
TRBV28	TRBJ2-7	TRBD1	once	CASNLAKTGGAYEQYF	TGTGCCAGCAACTTAGCTAAGACAGGGGGTGCCTACGAGCAGTACTTC
TRBV29-1	TRBJ2-7	NA	NA	CSVDQGYEQYF	TGCAGCGTTGACCAGGGATACGAGCAGTACTTC
TRBV27	TRBJ2-1	TRBD2	NA	CASTPGTSGNNEQFF	TGTGCCAGCACCCCGGGGACTAGCGGGAACAATGAGCAGTTCTTC
TRBV7-9	TRBJ1-1	TRBD1	NA	CASSLPGGDTEAFF	TGTGCCAGCAGCTTACCAGGGGGAGACACTGAAGCTTTCTTT
TRBV19	TRBJ2-2	NA	NA	CASIKHAGELFF	TGTGCCAGTATAAAACACGCCGGGGAGCTGTTTTTT
TRBV6-5	TRBJ1-2	NA	once	CASSRVQAGGYTF	TGTGCCAGCAGTCGCGTCCAGGCGGGTGGCTACACCTTC
TRBV3-1/TRBV3-2	TRBJ2-3	NA	NA	CASSQVKFGDTQYF	TGTGCCAGCAGCCAAGTCAAGTTTGGAGATACGCAGTATTTT
TRBV18	TRBJ1-5	NA	NA	CASSVGPAGNQPQHF	TGTGCCAGCTCAGTGGGACCCGCTGGGAATCAGCCCCAGCATTTT
TRBV6-5	TRBJ2-2	TRBD1	NA	CATSTGANTGELFF	TGTGCCACCTCGACAGGGGCGAACACCGGGGAGCTGTTTTTT
TRBV27	TRBJ1-1	TRBD1	NA	CASSPWTGSDTEAFF	TGTGCCAGCAGTCCTTGGACAGGGTCGGACACTGAAGCTTTCTTT
TRBV12-3/TRBV12-4	TRBJ1-1	NA	NA	CASSLQVTEAFF	TGTGCCAGCAGTTTACAGGTTACTGAAGCTTTCTTT
TRBV29-1	TRBJ1-2	TRBD1	NA	CSVLATGVEGYTF	TGCAGCGTCCTGGCGACAGGGGTAGAAGGCTACACCTTC
TRBV6-5	TRBJ2-2	NA	NA	CASSYLHGELFF	TGTGCCAGCAGTTACCTCCACGGGGAGCTGTTTTTT
TRBV27	TRBJ2-1	NA	NA	CASSLTGDSYNEQFF	TGTGCCAGCAGTCTGACGGGGGACTCCTACAATGAGCAGTTCTTC
TRBV28	TRBJ1-4	NA	NA	CASSLITGLEKLFF	TGTGCCAGCAGTCTCATTACAGGGTTGGAAAAACTGTTTTTT
TRBV10-2	TRBJ2-1	TRBD2	NA	CASSGGEGGEQFF	TGCGCCAGTAGCGGGGGGGAAGGGGGTGAGCAGTTCTTC
TRBV28	TRBJ1-1	NA	once	CASTPGALNTEAFF	TGTGCCAGCACTCCAGGGGCCTTAAACACTGAAGCTTTCTTT
TRBV10-3	TRBJ2-7	TRBD1	NA	CASTGTGGAPDEQYF	TGTGCCTCAACCGGGACAGGGGGCGCCCCCGACGAGCAGTACTTC
TRBV2	TRBJ1-1	NA	once	CASRPGHRPAEAFF	TGTGCCAGCAGGCCTGGACACCGTCCGGCTGAAGCTTTCTTT
TRBV4-3	TRBJ2-7	TRBD1	NA	CASSLFAFGTGFDEQYF	TGCGCCAGCAGCCTTTTCGCCTTCGGGACAGGGTTCGACGAGCAGTACTTC
TRBV27	TRBJ1-2	TRBD1	NA	CASSRQGADGYTF	TGTGCCAGCAGCCGACAGGGGGCGGATGGCTACACCTTC
TRBV28	TRBJ2-3	TRBD1	NA	CASSTGTGKTDTQYF	TGTGCCAGCAGCACCGGGACAGGAAAGACAGATACGCAGTATTTT
TRBV5-6	TRBJ1-6	NA	once	CASSRGVPSYNSPLHF	TGTGCCAGCAGCCGGGGTGTGCCCTCCTATAATTCACCCCTCCACTTT
TRBV4-3	TRBJ1-1	NA	NA	CASSQDWVPGGTEAFF	TGCGCCAGCAGCCAAGATTGGGTGCCTGGGGGCACTGAAGCTTTCTTT
TRBV5-1	TRBJ2-2	NA	NA	CASSLIGKNTGELFF	TGCGCCAGCAGCTTGATCGGAAAGAACACCGGGGAGCTGTTTTTT